The clone carrying this T cell receptor beta chain was observed many times. Its antigen is unidentified. This CDR3 has 13 residues. Trimming took 3 bases from V and 10 from J, leaving 13 bases between them. The data stem from a study of T-cell reconstitution after alpha-beta-depleted transplantation in children. Unique molecular identifiers were incorporated when the TCRbeta library was constructed. TCRdb reanalysed the PCR reads using MiXCR and keeps one entry per CDR3 protein. The sample gives hundreds of thousands of distinct CDR3 sequences, 6% to 10% of which show up once; about 9.1% is in the top ten. Findings of the study overall: TCRbeta diversity was high at day 60 in some patients (a result of surviving recipient T cells and thymic progenitors). Newly made T cells mostly supplied T-cell counts and diversity one year after transplant. Expanded graft clones, several hundred of them, were reportedly the source of alpha-beta T cells about two months after transplant.

The input for sequencing was peripheral blood, taken 360 days after TCRalphabeta/CD19-depleted stem cell transplant. The receptor was derived from a female patient aged 2 to 10 who had a stem cell transplant for Fanconi anemia, so the T cells may come from the graft donor. The chain links TRBV12-3 or TRBV12-4 to TRBJ2-1; D call uncertain. CDR3 coding DNA: TGTGCCAGCAGTTTTATGGTTCGGACGGAGCAGTTCTTC. Translation gives CASSFMVRTEQFF.